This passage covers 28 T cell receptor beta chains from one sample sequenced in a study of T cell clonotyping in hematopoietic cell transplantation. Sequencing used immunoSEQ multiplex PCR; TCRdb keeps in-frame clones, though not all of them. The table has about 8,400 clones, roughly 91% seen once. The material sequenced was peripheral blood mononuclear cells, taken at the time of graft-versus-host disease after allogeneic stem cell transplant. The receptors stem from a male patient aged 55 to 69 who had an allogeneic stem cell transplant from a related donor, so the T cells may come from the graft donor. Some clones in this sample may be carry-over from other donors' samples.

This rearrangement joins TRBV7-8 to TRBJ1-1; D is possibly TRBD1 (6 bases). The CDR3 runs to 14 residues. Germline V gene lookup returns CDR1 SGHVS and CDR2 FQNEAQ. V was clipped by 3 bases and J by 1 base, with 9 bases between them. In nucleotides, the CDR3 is TGTGCCAGCAGCTTGGCGACAGGGAACACTGAAGCTTTCTTT. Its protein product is CASSLATGNTEAFF.

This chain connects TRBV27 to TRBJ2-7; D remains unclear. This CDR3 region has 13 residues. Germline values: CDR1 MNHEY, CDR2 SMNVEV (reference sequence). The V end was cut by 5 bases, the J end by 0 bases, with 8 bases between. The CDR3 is CASSGWDSYEQYF. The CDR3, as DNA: TGTGCCAGCAGTGGGTGGGACTCCTACGAGCAGTACTTC.

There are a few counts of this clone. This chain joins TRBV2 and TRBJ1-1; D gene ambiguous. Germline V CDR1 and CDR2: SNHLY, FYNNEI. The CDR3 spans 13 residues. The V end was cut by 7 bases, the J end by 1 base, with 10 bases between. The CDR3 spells CASTLLANTEAFF. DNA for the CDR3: TGTGCCAGCACCTTGCTAGCGAACACTGAAGCTTTCTTT.

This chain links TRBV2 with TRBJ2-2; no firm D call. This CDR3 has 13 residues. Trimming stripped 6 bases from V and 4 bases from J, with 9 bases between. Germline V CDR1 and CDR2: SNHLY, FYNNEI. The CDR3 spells CASRGRVTGELFF. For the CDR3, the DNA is TGTGCCAGCAGAGGAAGGGTCACCGGGGAGCTGTTTTTT.

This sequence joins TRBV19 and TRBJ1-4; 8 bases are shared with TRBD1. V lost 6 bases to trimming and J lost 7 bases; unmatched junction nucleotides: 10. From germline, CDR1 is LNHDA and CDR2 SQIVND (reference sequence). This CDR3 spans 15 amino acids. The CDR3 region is CASRPSPGGGEKLFF. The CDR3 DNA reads TGTGCCAGTAGGCCCTCCCCAGGGGGCGGTGAAAAACTGTTTTTT. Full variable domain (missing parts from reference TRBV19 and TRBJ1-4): DGGITQSPKYLFRKEGQNVTLSCEQNLNHDAMYWYRQDPGQGLRLIYYSQIVNDFQKGDIAEGYSVSREKKESFPLTVTSAQKNPTAFYLCASRPSPGGGEKLFFGSGTQLSVL.

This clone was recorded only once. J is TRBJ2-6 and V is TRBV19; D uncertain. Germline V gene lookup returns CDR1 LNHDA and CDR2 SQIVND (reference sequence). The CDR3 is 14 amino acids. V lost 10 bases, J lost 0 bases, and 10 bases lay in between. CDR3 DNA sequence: TGTGCCACCGAAACAAGCTCTGGGGCCAACGTCCTGACTTTC. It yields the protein CATETSSGANVLTF.

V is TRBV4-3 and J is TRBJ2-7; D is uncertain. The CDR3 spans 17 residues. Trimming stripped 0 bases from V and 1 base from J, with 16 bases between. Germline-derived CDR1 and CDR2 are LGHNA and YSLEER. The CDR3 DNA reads TGCGCCAGCAGCCAAGAGGTCGACTCCTTGGGGTCCTACGAGCAGTACTTC. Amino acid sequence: CASSQEVDSLGSYEQYF.

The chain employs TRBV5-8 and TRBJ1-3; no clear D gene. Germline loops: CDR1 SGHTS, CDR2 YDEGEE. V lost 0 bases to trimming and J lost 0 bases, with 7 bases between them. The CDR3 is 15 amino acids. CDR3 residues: CASSLVVTSGNTIYF. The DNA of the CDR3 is TGTGCCAGCAGCTTGGTCGTCACCTCTGGAAACACCATATATTTT.

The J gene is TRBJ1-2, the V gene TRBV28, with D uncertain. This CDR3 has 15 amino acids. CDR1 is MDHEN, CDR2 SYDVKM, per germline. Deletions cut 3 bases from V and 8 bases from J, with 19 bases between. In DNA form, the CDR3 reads TGTGCCAGCAGTTTCGGGTCAGTAAGGGCCAGGGGCTACACCTTC. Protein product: CASSFGSVRARGYTF.

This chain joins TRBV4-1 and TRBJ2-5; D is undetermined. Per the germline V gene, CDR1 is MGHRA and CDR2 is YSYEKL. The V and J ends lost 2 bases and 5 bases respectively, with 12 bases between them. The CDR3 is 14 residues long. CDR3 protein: CASSQITPGETQYF. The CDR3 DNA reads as TGCGCCAGCAGCCAAATAACCCCCGGGGAGACCCAGTACTTC.

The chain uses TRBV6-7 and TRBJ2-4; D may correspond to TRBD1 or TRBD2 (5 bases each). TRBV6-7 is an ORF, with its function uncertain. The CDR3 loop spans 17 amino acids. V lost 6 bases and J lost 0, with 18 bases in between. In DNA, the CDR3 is TGTGCCAGCAGGGGAGCCGGGACCGAAATAGCCAAAAACATTCAGTACTTC. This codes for CASRGAGTEIAKNIQYF.

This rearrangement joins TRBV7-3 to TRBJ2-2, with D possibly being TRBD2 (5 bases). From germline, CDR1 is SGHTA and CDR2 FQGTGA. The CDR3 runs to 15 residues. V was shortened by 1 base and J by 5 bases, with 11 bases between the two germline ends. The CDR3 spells CASSLRRTGTGELFF. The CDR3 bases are TGTGCCAGCAGCTTAAGACGAACGGGAACCGGGGAGCTGTTTTTT.

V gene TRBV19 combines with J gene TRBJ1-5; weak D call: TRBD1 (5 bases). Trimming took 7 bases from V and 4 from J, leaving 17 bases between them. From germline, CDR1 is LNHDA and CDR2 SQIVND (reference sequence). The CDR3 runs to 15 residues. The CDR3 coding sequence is TGTGCCAGTATGGCGGGGCAGGGCAAAAATCAGCCCCAGCATTTT. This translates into CASMAGQGKNQPQHF.

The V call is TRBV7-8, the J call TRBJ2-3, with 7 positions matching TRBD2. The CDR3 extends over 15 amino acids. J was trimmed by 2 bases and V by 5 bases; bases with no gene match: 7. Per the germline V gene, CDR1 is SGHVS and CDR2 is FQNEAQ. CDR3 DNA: TGTGCCAGCAGCCCGTCCGGGGGGTACACAGATACGCAGTATTTT. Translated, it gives CASSPSGGYTDTQYF.

Written as DNA, the CDR3 is TGCAGCGTCACACAGGGGGGTAACACTGAAGCTTTCTTT. Its protein is CSVTQGGNTEAFF. J is TRBJ1-1 and V is TRBV29-1, with TRBD1 matching over 8 bases. Losses at the gene ends were 6 bases for V and 2 bases for J; bases not matched to a gene: 5. Germline V CDR1 and CDR2: SQVTM, ANQGSEA. This CDR3 contains 13 residues.

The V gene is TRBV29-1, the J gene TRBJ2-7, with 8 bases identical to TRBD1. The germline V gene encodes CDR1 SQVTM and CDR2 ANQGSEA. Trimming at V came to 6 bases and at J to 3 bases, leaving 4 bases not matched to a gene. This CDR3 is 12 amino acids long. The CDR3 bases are TGCAGCGTACGGACAGGGAACTACGAGCAGTACTTC. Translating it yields CSVRTGNYEQYF.

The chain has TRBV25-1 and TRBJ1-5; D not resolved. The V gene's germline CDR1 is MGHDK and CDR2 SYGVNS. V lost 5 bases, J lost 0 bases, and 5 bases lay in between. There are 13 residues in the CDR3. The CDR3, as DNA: TGTGCCAGCAGTCAGAGTAGCAATCAGCCCCAGCATTTT. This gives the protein CASSQSSNQPQHF.

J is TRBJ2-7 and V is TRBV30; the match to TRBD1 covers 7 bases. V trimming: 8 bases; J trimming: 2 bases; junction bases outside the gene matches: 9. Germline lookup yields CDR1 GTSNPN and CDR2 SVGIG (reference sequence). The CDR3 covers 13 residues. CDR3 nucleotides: TGTGCCAGCTCCGGGACAGCGACCTACGAGCAGTACTTC. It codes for CASSGTATYEQYF.

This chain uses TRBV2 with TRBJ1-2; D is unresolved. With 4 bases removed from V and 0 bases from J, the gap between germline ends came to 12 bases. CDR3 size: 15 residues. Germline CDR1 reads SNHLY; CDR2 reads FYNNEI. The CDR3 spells CASSAVRRTNYGYTF. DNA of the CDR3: TGTGCCAGCAGTGCAGTAAGGCGGACTAACTATGGCTACACCTTC.

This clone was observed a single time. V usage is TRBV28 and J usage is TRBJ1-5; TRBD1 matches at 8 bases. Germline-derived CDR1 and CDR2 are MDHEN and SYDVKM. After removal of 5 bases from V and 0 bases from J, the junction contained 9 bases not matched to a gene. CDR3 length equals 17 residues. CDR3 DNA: TGTGCCAGCAGTCCACGACAGGGGCTTTATAGCAATCAGCCCCAGCATTTT. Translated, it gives CASSPRQGLYSNQPQHF. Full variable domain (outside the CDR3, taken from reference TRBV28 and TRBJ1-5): DVKVTQSSRYLVKRTGEKVFLECVQDMDHENMFWYRQDPGLGLRLIYFSYDVKMKEKGDIPEGYSVSREKKERFSLILESASTNQTSMYLCASSPRQGLYSNQPQHFGDGTRLSIL.

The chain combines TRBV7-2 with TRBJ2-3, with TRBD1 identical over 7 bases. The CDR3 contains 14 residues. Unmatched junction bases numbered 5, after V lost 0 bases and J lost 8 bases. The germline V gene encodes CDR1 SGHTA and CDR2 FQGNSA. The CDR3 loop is CASSLAIDRATQYF. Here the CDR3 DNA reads TGTGCCAGCAGCTTAGCAATAGACAGGGCTACGCAGTATTTT.

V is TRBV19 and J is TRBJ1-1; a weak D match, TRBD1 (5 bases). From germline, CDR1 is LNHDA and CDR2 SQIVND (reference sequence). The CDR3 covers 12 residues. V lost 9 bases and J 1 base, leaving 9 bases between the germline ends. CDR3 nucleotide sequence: TGTGCCAGCGACACAGGGAACACTGAAGCTTTCTTT. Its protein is CASDTGNTEAFF.

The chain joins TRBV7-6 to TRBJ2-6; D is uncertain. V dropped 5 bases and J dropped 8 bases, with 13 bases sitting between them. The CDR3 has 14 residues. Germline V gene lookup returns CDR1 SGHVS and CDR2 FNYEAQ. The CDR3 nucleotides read TGTGCCAGCAGCCGTACACCAAATACCAACGTCCTGACTTTC. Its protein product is CASSRTPNTNVLTF.

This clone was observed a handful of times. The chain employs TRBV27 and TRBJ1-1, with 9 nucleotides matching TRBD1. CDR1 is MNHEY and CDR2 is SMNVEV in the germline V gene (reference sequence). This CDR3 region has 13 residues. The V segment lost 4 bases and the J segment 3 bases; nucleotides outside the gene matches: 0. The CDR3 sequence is CASSWTGDTEAFF. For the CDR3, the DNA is TGTGCCAGCAGTTGGACAGGGGACACTGAAGCTTTCTTT.

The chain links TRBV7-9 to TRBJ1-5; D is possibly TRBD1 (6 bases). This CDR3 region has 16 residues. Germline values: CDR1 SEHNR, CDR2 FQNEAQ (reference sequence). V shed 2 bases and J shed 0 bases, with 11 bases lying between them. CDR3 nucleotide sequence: TGTGCCAGCAGCTTATGGACAGCCGCTAGCAATCAGCCCCAGCATTTT. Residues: CASSLWTAASNQPQHF.

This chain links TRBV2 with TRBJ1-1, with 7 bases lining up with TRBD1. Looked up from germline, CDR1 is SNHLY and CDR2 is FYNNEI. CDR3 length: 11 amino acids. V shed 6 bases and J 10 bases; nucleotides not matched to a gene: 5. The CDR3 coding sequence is TGTGCCAGCAGCGAGGGGGCTCCAGCTTTCTTT. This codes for CASSEGAPAFF.

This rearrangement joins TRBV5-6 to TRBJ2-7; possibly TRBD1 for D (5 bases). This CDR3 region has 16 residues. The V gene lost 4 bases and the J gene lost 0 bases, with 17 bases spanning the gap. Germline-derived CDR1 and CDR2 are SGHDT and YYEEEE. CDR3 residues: CASSEMATVSSYEQYF. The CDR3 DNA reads TGTGCCAGCAGCGAAATGGCGACAGTAAGCTCCTACGAGCAGTACTTC.

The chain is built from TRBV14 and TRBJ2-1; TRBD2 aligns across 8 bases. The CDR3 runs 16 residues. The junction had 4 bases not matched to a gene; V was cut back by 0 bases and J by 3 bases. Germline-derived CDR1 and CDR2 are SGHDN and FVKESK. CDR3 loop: CASSQEIGGGYNEQFF. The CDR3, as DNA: TGTGCCAGCAGCCAAGAGATCGGGGGGGGCTACAATGAGCAGTTCTTC.